The source of this T cell receptor (beta chain) is a study of vaccination and CD4 T cells after COVID-19. Across the study: Four females and six males made up the convalescents, with two Hispanic. Median draw time for post-COVID samples was about 100 days post-diagnosis (range 35 to 161).

As for treatment: approximately 9-day PBMC culture with coronavirus spike peptide pools or control peptides (ViraFEST assay). After around 10 days of culture, CD4+ T cells were negatively selected. There are 13 residues in the CDR3. Trimming shortened V by 5 bases and J by 2 bases, and 9 bases separated the two germline ends. The germline V gene encodes CDR1 SNHLY and CDR2 FYNNEI. An Oncomine TCR Beta short-read assay was used to sequence the DNA from cultured CD4+ T cells. Each CDR3 protein is one row after TCRdb ran MiXCR on the PCR reads. The sample shows 16,000 or so distinct CDR3 sequences, about 50% of them seen only once. For this clonotype: As yet, its antigen is unknown.

The sample consisted of CD4+ T cells from blood, cultured in vitro, taken before SARS-CoV-2 vaccination. The rearrangement uses TRBV2 and TRBJ2-5; D gene unclear. This clonotype was sampled from a human donor who had recovered from COVID-19. As DNA, the CDR3 is TGTGCCAGCAGTCAAGAACATCAAGAGACCCAGTACTTC. Translated: CASSQEHQETQYF.